These T cell receptor beta chains were read from a single sample in a study of blood T cell repertoires in COVID-19. TCRdb's table, derived via immunoSEQ multiplex PCR, lists solely in-frame clones and lacks some. The data contain about 59,000 clones, roughly 78% of them seen just once; the ten biggest clones take up 3% to 3.5%. The sample comprised peripheral blood. The origin of the receptors is a man aged 60 to 69 with acute or convalescent COVID-19. The CDR3 runs from the conserved cysteine through the conserved F or W. Fields, in order: D gene, J gene, clone size, V gene, CDR3 protein, CDR3 DNA. D genes are given only for firm matches. Not every row has a clone size; where given, it reads once, few, many or a size class.

. TRBJ2-5 once TRBV12-3/TRBV12-4 CASSFRREETQYF TGTGCCAGCAGTTTTCGGCGGGAAGAGACCCAGTACTTC
TRBD2 TRBJ2-1 . TRBV10-3 CAISTDTSGNEQFF TGTGCCATCAGTACGGACACTAGCGGCAATGAGCAGTTCTTC
TRBD1 TRBJ2-5 . TRBV18 CASSLGPPGGRGETQYF TGTGCCAGCTCACTTGGCCCCCCAGGGGGAAGAGGAGAGACCCAGTACTTC
TRBD2 TRBJ2-7 . TRBV14 CASSQGDLAGLGEQYF TGTGCCAGCAGCCAAGGGGACTTAGCGGGACTAGGCGAGCAGTACTTC
. TRBJ1-5 . TRBV10-2 CASSDGMRQPQHF TGCGCCAGCAGTGACGGTATGAGACAGCCCCAGCATTTT
. TRBJ2-5 . TRBV28 CASRFTGAQYF TGTGCCAGCAGGTTTACGGGGGCCCAGTACTTC
. TRBJ2-7 . TRBV7-3 CASRQGPQGEQYF TGTGCCAGCAGGCAGGGGCCCCAAGGGGAGCAGTACTTC
TRBD1 TRBJ2-7 . TRBV15 CATSRGQAEGPEEYEQYF TGTGCCACCAGCAGGGGACAGGCCGAAGGGCCGGAGGAATACGAGCAGTACTTC
TRBD1 TRBJ2-5 . TRBV9 CASSVDPGGDQETQYF TGTGCCAGCAGCGTAGACCCAGGGGGTGACCAAGAGACCCAGTACTTC
TRBD1 TRBJ1-4 . TRBV28 CASSFSGTGHEKLFF TGTGCCAGCAGCTTCTCCGGGACAGGTCATGAAAAACTGTTTTTT
. TRBJ1-1 . TRBV11-2 CASSTTNREGTEAFF TGTGCCAGCAGCACAACGAACAGGGAAGGCACTGAAGCTTTCTTT
. TRBJ1-2 once TRBV14 CASSRGSYGYTF TGTGCCAGCAGCCGCGGGAGCTATGGCTACACCTTC
. TRBJ1-1 . TRBV11-2 CASRSGFTEAFF TGTGCCAGCAGGTCAGGGTTCACTGAAGCTTTCTTT
TRBD1 TRBJ1-4 . TRBV7-2 CASSLMGSDRGIEKLFF TGTGCCAGCAGCTTAATGGGGTCGGACAGGGGAATTGAAAAACTGTTTTTT
TRBD1 TRBJ2-7 . TRBV2 CARGSGTGPNEQYF TGTGCCAGGGGCTCCGGGACAGGACCTAACGAGCAGTACTTC
TRBD1 TRBJ1-1 . TRBV9 CASSPLGQKNTEAFF TGTGCCAGCAGCCCCTTGGGACAGAAGAACACTGAAGCTTTCTTT